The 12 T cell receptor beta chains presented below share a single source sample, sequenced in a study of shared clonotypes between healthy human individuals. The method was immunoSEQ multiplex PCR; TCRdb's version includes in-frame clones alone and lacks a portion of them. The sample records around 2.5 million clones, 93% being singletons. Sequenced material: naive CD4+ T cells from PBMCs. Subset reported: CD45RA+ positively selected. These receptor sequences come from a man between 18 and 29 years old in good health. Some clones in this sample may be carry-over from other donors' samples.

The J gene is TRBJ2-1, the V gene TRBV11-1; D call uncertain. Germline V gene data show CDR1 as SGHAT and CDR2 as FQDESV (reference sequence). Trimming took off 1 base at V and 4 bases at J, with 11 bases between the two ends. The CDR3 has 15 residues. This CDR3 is CASSLGHLSYNEQFF. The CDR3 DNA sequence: TGTGCCAGCAGCTTAGGCCATTTAAGTTACAATGAGCAGTTCTTC.

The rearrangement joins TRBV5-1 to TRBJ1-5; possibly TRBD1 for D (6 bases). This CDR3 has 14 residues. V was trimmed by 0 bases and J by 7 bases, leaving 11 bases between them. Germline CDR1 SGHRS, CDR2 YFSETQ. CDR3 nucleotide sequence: TGCGCCAGCAGCTTGGGACAGGAGAGCCAGCCCCAGCATTTT. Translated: CASSLGQESQPQHF.

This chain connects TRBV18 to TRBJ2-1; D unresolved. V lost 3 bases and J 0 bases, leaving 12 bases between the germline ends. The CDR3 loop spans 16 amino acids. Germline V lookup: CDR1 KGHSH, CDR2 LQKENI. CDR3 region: CASSPIASSSYNEQFF. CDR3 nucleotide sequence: TGTGCCAGCTCACCCATTGCGTCGAGCTCCTACAATGAGCAGTTCTTC.

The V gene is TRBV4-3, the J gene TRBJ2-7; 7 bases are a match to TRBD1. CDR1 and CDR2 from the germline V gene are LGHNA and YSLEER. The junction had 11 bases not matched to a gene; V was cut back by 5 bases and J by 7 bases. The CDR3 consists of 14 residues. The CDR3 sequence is CASSDRQGPGEQYF. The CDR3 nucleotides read TGCGCCAGCAGCGATCGACAGGGCCCTGGGGAGCAGTACTTC.

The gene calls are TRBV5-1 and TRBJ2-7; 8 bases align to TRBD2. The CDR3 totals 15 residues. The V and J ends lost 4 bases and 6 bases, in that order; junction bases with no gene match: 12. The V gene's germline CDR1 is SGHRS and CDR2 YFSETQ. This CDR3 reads CASSPGGGPLSEQYF. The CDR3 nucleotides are TGCGCCAGCAGCCCCGGGGGGGGGCCTCTAAGCGAGCAGTACTTC.

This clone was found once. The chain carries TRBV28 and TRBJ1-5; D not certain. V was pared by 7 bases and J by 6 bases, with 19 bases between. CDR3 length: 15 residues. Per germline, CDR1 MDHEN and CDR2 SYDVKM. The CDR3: CASINYRSIGQPQHF. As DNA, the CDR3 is TGTGCCAGCATTAACTACAGAAGTATCGGTCAGCCCCAGCATTTT.

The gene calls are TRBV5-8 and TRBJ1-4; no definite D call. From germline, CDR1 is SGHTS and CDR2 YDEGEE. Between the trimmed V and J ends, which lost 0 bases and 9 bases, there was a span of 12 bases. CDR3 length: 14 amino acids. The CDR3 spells CASSLDSGFQKLFF. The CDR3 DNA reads TGTGCCAGCAGCTTGGATTCGGGGTTTCAAAAACTGTTTTTT.

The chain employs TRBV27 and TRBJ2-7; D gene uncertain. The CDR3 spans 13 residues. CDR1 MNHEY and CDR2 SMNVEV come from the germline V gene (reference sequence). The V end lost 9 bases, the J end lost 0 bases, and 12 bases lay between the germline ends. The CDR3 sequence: CASRTISSYEQYF. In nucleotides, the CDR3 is TGTGCCAGTCGGACCATTAGCTCCTACGAGCAGTACTTC.

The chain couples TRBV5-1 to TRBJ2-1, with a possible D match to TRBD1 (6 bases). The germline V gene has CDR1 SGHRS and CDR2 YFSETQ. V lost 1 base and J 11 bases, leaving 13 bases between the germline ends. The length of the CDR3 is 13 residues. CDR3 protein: CASSLQGPDKQFF. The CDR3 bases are TGCGCCAGCAGCTTGCAGGGGCCGGATAAGCAGTTCTTC. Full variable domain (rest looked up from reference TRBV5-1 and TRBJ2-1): KAGVTQTPRYLIKTRGQQVTLSCSPISGHRSVSWYQQTPGQGLQFLFEYFSETQRNKGNFPGRFSGRQFSNSRSEMNVSTLELGDSALYLCASSLQGPDKQFFGPGTRLTVL.

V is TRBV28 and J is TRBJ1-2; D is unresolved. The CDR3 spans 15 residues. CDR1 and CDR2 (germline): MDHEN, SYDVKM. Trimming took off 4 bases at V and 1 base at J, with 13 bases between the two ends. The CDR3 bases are TGTGCCAGCAGTTCGTCGACACGTCTTAACTATGGCTACACCTTC. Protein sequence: CASSSSTRLNYGYTF.

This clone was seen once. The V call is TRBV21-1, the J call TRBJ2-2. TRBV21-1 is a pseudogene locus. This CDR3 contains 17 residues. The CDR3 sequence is CASIKAPPYANTGELFF. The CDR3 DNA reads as TGTGCCAGCATCAAAGCCCCCCCTTACGCGAACACCGGGGAGCTGTTTTTT.

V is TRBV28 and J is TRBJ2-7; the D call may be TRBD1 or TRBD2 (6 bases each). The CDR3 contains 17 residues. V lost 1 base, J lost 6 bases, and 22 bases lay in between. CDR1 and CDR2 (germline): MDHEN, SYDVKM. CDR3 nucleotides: TGTGCCAGCAGTTTATTAGGCGGAGTCGGCGGAGGGGGCGAGCAGTACTTC. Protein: CASSLLGGVGGGGEQYF.